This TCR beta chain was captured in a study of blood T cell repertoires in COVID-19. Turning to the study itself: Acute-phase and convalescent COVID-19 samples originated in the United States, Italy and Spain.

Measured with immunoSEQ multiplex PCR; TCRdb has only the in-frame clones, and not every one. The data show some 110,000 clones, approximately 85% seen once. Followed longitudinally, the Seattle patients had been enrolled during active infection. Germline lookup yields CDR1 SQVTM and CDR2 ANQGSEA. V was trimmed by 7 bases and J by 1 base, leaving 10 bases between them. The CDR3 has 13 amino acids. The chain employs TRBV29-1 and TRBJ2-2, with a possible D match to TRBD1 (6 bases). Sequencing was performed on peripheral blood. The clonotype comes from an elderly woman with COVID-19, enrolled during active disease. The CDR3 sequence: CSGRQVNTGELFF. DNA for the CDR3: TGCAGCGGACGACAGGTGAACACCGGGGAGCTGTTTTTT.